One and the same sample provided the 4 T cell receptor beta chains below, sequenced in a study of human T cells and chemical hapten exposure (dated by TCRdb to 2020 to 2022). In light of the paper, this sample's time point label describes: patch test 3, about 24 weeks after DPC sensitization. The meaning of the sample's treatment or condition label: therapeutic diphenylcyclopropenone sensitization with weekly scalp DPC. The receptor library was made with RACE. Instrument on record: NextSeq 500. TCRdb reworked the public reads: Q25 trimming with fastp, MiXCR clone assembly, productive beta chains retained. Rows with one shared CDR3 protein collapse into an entry with the most common genes and DNA. This sample has under 200,000 distinct CDR3 sequences in its table, and about 27% of those were observed once. Around 2.3% of the sample goes to the ten largest clones. The sequences come from whole blood, collected in connection with sensitization to the hapten diphenylcyclopropenone (DPC). Source of these receptors: a woman younger than 35 with alopecia areata. Some clones in this sample may be carry-over from other donors' samples.

Only a few counts were recorded for this clonotype. V usage is TRBV5-4 and J usage is TRBJ2-2, with 11 nucleotides matching TRBD2. Germline CDR1 and CDR2: SGHNT and YYREEE (reference sequence). The CDR3 spans 17 residues. Germline trimming cut 0 bases from V and 6 bases from J; bases unmatched to any gene: 7. The CDR3 sequence is CASSLAGLAGGSGELFF. The CDR3 nucleotides read TGTGCCAGCAGCTTGGCCGGGCTAGCGGGAGGATCCGGGGAGCTGTTTTTT.

The V call is TRBV20-1, the J call TRBJ2-3; unclear D gene. Between the trimmed V and J ends, which lost 1 base and 6 bases, there was a span of 8 bases. Germline CDR1 is DFQATT and CDR2 is SNEGSKA (reference sequence). The CDR3 spans 12 residues. DNA of the CDR3: TGCAGTGCTAGAGCGGGCCCCGATACGCAGTATTTT. It translates to CSARAGPDTQYF.

This clonotype showed up just a few times. This sequence joins TRBV29-1 and TRBJ2-3; weak D call: TRBD2 (6 bases). The V and J ends lost 1 base and 8 bases respectively, with 16 bases between them. This CDR3 contains 14 residues. Germline CDR1 SQVTM, CDR2 ANQGSEA. Here the CDR3 DNA reads TGCAGCGTTGAAGCCGCGACTAGTTTTGTTACGCAGTATTTT. It specifies CSVEAATSFVTQYF.

The V gene is TRBV9, the J gene TRBJ2-7; 16 nucleotides align to TRBD2. After removal of 2 bases from V and 5 bases from J, the junction contained 4 bases not matched to a gene. CDR3 length equals 16 residues. Looked up from germline, CDR1 is SGDLS and CDR2 is YYNGEE. The CDR3 sequence: CASSVGLAGGEDEQYF. The CDR3 DNA reads TGTGCCAGCAGCGTGGGACTAGCGGGAGGGGAAGACGAGCAGTACTTC.